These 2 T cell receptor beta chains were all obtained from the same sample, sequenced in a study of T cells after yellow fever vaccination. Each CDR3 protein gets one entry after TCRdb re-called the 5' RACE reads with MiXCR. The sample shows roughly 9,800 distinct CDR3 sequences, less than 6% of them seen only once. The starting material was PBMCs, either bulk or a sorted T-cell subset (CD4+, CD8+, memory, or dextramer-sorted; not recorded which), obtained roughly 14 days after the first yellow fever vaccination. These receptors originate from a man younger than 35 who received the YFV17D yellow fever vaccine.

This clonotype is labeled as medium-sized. CDR3 sequence (DNA): TGTGCCAGCAGTGCCTCGATAGGGGTCACCGGGGAGCTGTTTTTT. Translated: CASSASIGVTGELFF. The chain has TRBV12-3 or TRBV12-4 and TRBJ2-2, with D possibly matching TRBD1 (5 bases). The V end lost 5 bases, the J end lost 4 bases, and 14 bases lay between the germline ends. The CDR3 has 15 residues.

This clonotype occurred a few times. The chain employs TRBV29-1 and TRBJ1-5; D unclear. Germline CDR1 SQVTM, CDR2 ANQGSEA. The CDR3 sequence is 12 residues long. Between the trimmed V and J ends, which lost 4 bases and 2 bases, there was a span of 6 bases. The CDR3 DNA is TGCAGCGTTGGCATGGGCAATCAGCCCCAGCATTTT. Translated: CSVGMGNQPQHF. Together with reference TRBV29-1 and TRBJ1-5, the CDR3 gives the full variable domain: SAVISQKPSRDICQRGTSLTIQCQVDSQVTMMFWYRQQPGQSLTLIATANQGSEATYESGFVIDKFPISRPNLTFSTLTVSNMSPEDSSIYLCSVGMGNQPQHFGDGTRLSIL.